What follows are 25 T cell receptor beta chains derived from one specimen sequenced in a study of blood T cell repertoires in COVID-19. Profiling relied on immunoSEQ multiplex PCR, and the TCRdb table lists in-frame clones only, not all of them. The table shows about 490,000 clones, with roughly 85% occurring only once. Sequenced input: peripheral blood. The origin of the receptors is a human donor in a cohort sampled during active COVID-19.

The chain links TRBV11-2 to TRBJ1-1; weak D call: TRBD1 (5 bases). Germline assignment: CDR1 SGHAT and CDR2 FQNNGV. The CDR3 loop spans 16 amino acids. V lost 2 bases and J 0 bases, leaving 13 bases between the germline ends. CDR3 sequence reads: CASSLRLGGMNTEAFF. The CDR3 DNA follows: TGTGCCAGCAGCTTAAGGTTGGGGGGTATGAACACTGAAGCTTTCTTT.

Of note for this clone: An end of the junction does not agree with germline; a read error may underlie this. The gene calls are TRBV7-7 and TRBJ1-3, with D hard to call. CDR3 length equals 19 residues. The germline V gene encodes CDR1 SSHAT and CDR2 FNYEAQ (reference sequence). The CDR3 loop is CASSESPPSFAGRGNTIYF. Written as DNA, the CDR3 is TGTGCTAGCAGCGAAAGTCCCCCTAGCTTCGCGGGCCGAGGAAACACCATATATTTT.

Notes on this clone: The same CDR3 arises from other DNA sequences in this sample as well. The rearrangement uses TRBV9 and TRBJ2-3; TRBD2 matches at 8 bases. Germline V CDR1 and CDR2: SGDLS, YYNGEE. The CDR3 contains 14 residues. Trimming took 0 bases from V and 4 from J; bases not matched to a gene: 1. DNA for the CDR3: TGTGCCAGCAGCGTAGCGGGAGGGGCAGATACGCAGTATTTT. This gives the protein CASSVAGGADTQYF.

The rearrangement joins TRBV6-5 to TRBJ2-2, with D tentatively TRBD1 (5 bases). The CDR3 contains 14 residues. From germline, CDR1 is MNHEY and CDR2 SVGAGI. The ends were cut back, 6 bases at V and 1 base at J, with 9 bases in the middle. CDR3 amino acids: CASRPRGNTGELFF. CDR3 nucleotides: TGTGCCAGCAGGCCTAGGGGGAACACCGGGGAGCTGTTTTTT.

This chain uses TRBV9 with TRBJ1-5; TRBD1 matches 10 bases. This CDR3 is 16 amino acids long. The V and J ends lost 0 bases and 4 bases, in that order; junction bases with no gene match: 4. Germline CDR1 reads SGDLS; CDR2 reads YYNGEE. CDR3 coding DNA: TGTGCCAGCAGCGTAGGGACAGGGGGAGGTAATCAGCCCCAGCATTTT. It encodes CASSVGTGGGNQPQHF.

The CDR3 region is CASSEGVGVGKLFF. Here the CDR3 DNA reads TGTGCCAGCAGTGAAGGTGTAGGGGTAGGAAAACTGTTTTTT. The chain carries TRBV2 and TRBJ1-4; tentative D call: TRBD1 (5 bases). There are 14 residues in the CDR3. The ends were cut back, 1 base at V and 10 bases at J, with 13 bases in the middle. Germline loops: CDR1 SNHLY, CDR2 FYNNEI.

The chain is built from TRBV2 and TRBJ1-4; D is possibly TRBD1 (5 bases). The germline V gene encodes CDR1 SNHLY and CDR2 FYNNEI. V was clipped by 8 bases and J by 0 bases, with 16 bases between them. The CDR3 spans 16 residues. The CDR3 reads CASAYRGGSTNEKLFF. CDR3 nucleotide sequence: TGTGCCAGCGCCTACCGGGGGGGGTCAACTAATGAAAAACTGTTTTTT.

The chain is built from TRBV30 and TRBJ1-2; D is possibly TRBD1 (6 bases). V was clipped by 2 bases and J by 6 bases, with 13 bases between them. This CDR3 contains 13 residues. Germline CDR1 GTSNPN, CDR2 SVGIG (reference sequence). In nucleotides, the CDR3 is TGTGCCTGGAGTCCCGGACAGATAAATGGCTACACCTTC. As protein: CAWSPGQINGYTF.

V and J are TRBV19 and TRBJ1-1, with D perhaps TRBD1 (6 bases). Germline lookup yields CDR1 LNHDA and CDR2 SQIVND (reference sequence). CDR3 length: 13 amino acids. The ends were cut back, 6 bases at V and 1 base at J, with 9 bases in the middle. The CDR3 is CASRSTGNTEAFF. The CDR3 coding sequence is TGTGCCAGTAGGTCGACAGGGAACACTGAAGCTTTCTTT.

This sequence joins TRBV7-6 and TRBJ2-1; 7 bases fit TRBD2. The germline V gene encodes CDR1 SGHVS and CDR2 FNYEAQ. The CDR3 runs to 16 residues. V gave up 3 bases and J gave up 0 bases; unmatched junction bases: 5. CDR3 amino acids: CASSFLAAYSYNEQFF. The CDR3 coding sequence is TGTGCCAGCAGCTTTCTAGCGGCCTACTCCTACAATGAGCAGTTCTTC. The full variable domain, rest sourced from reference TRBV7-6 and TRBJ2-1, is GAGVSQSPRYKVTKRGQDVALRCDPISGHVSLYWYRQALGQGPEFLTYFNYEAQQDKSGLPNDRFSAERPEGSISTLTIQRTEQRDSAMYRCASSFLAAYSYNEQFFGPGTRLTVL.

The chain employs TRBV18 and TRBJ2-7; D is perhaps TRBD2 (5 bases). CDR1 is KGHSH and CDR2 is LQKENI in the germline V gene. Trimming shortened V by 5 bases and J by 3 bases, and 14 bases separated the two germline ends. This CDR3 contains 14 residues. CDR3: CASSSRGLLYEQYF. In DNA, the CDR3 is TGTGCCAGCTCATCACGAGGACTTCTCTACGAGCAGTACTTC.

The V call is TRBV7-8, the J call TRBJ2-7; 11 nucleotides line up with TRBD2. The CDR3 covers 15 residues. Germline V gene data show CDR1 as SGHVS and CDR2 as FQNEAQ. Losses at the gene ends were 5 bases for V and 1 base for J; bases not matched to a gene: 4. Written as DNA, the CDR3 is TGTGCCAGCAGCAATAGCGGGAGGGGATCCTACGAGCAGTACTTC. Amino acid sequence: CASSNSGRGSYEQYF. The variable domain in full, with the rest retrieved from reference TRBV7-8 and TRBJ2-7, is GAGVSQSPRYKVAKRGQDVALRCDPISGHVSLFWYQQALGQGPEFLTYFQNEAQLDKSGLPSDRFFAERPEGSVSTLKIQRTQQEDSAVYLCASSNSGRGSYEQYFGPGTRLTVT.

The chain couples TRBV10-1 to TRBJ2-1; 7 bases match TRBD2. Germline CDR1 reads WNHNN; CDR2 reads SYGVQD (reference sequence). V trimming: 4 bases; J trimming: 7 bases; junction bases outside the gene matches: 13. The CDR3 spans 16 residues. The CDR3 DNA follows: TGCGCCAGCAGTGCGGTTGCGGGAGCGGTGAAGAATGAGCAGTTCTTC. Protein sequence: CASSAVAGAVKNEQFF.

The gene calls are TRBV6-5 and TRBJ2-6; D possibly corresponds to TRBD1 (5 bases). CDR1 is MNHEY, CDR2 SVGAGI, per germline. The CDR3 sequence is 15 residues long. The V gene lost 6 bases and the J gene lost 4 bases, with 13 bases spanning the gap. CDR3 sequence reads: CASRRQHSGANVLTF. In DNA form, the CDR3 reads TGTGCCAGCAGACGACAGCATTCCGGGGCCAACGTCCTGACTTTC.

The rearrangement uses TRBV5-1 and TRBJ2-1; D perhaps matches TRBD1 (6 bases). V gave up 4 bases and J gave up 2 bases, with 13 bases separating them. The length of the CDR3 is 15 residues. Germline V gene data show CDR1 as SGHRS and CDR2 as YFSETQ. This CDR3 is CASSVGQGPYNEQFF. The CDR3 DNA reads TGCGCCAGCAGCGTGGGGCAGGGGCCCTACAATGAGCAGTTCTTC.

V is TRBV5-4 and J is TRBJ2-1, with a weak D call TRBD1 (6 bases). CDR3 length equals 14 residues. The germline gives CDR1 SGHNT, CDR2 YYREEE (reference sequence). V was trimmed by 1 base and J by 8 bases, leaving 13 bases between them. DNA for the CDR3: TGTGCCAGCAGCTTGATCCAAAAGGGGGATGAGCAGTTCTTC. The encoded protein is CASSLIQKGDEQFF.

This clone was counted only a few times. The J gene is TRBJ1-5, the V gene TRBV28; D is uncertain. V dropped 8 bases and J dropped 4 bases, with 9 bases sitting between them. The CDR3 length is 12 residues. Looked up from germline, CDR1 is MDHEN and CDR2 is SYDVKM. The CDR3 loop is CASQSVNQPQHF. In nucleotides, the CDR3 is TGTGCCAGCCAATCAGTGAATCAGCCCCAGCATTTT.

A few counts support this clone. V is TRBV6-5 and J is TRBJ1-5, with TRBD1 as a possible D gene (6 bases). V was cut by 6 bases and J by 3 bases, with 15 bases left in between. Looked up from germline, CDR1 is MNHEY and CDR2 is SVGAGI. The CDR3 loop spans 15 amino acids. CDR3 residues: CASSIDRNNNQPQHF. The CDR3 DNA sequence: TGTGCCAGCAGCATCGACAGGAACAACAATCAGCCCCAGCATTTT.

The J gene is TRBJ2-4, the V gene TRBV6-5; 10 bases match TRBD2. V was clipped by 8 bases and J by 6 bases; unmatched bases: 4. Looked up from germline, CDR1 is MNHEY and CDR2 is SVGAGI. The CDR3 is 13 residues long. Here the CDR3 reads CASARTSGNIQYF. The CDR3 coding sequence is TGTGCCAGCGCCCGGACTAGCGGAAACATTCAGTACTTC.

Turning to this clone: At one end, the junction sequence differs from germline, possibly due to a read error. The rearrangement links TRBV18 to TRBJ1-5; weak D call: TRBD1 (5 bases). The CDR3 consists of 12 residues. Germline V gene lookup returns CDR1 KGHSH and CDR2 LQKENI. CDR3 sequence: CASSPPRGALLF. The CDR3 region has the DNA TGTGCCAGCTCACCCCCCCGCGGGGCACTTCTCTTT.

This sequence joins TRBV12-3 or TRBV12-4 and TRBJ1-4; 7 nucleotides line up with TRBD1. Unmatched junction bases numbered 2, after V lost 6 bases and J lost 4 bases. The CDR3 length is 13 residues. CDR3: CASRQGGNEKLFF. DNA of the CDR3: TGTGCCAGCAGGCAGGGGGGTAATGAAAAACTGTTTTTT.

V usage is TRBV4-3 and J usage is TRBJ2-1; no clear D. V was cut by 3 bases and J by 6 bases, with 12 bases left in between. This CDR3 region has 14 residues. Germline V gene sequence: CDR1 LGHNA, CDR2 YSLEER. CDR3 in DNA: TGCGCCAGCAGCCATTCGAGAGAATCCAATGAGCAGTTCTTC. This gives the protein CASSHSRESNEQFF.

This clone was recorded once. The chain recombines TRBV5-1 with TRBJ1-1; D unresolved. The CDR3 runs 13 residues. Per germline, CDR1 SGHRS and CDR2 YFSETQ. V was trimmed by 0 bases and J by 4 bases, leaving 7 bases between them. This CDR3 reads CASSLAVPTEAFF. The CDR3 DNA is TGCGCCAGCAGCTTGGCGGTACCCACTGAAGCTTTCTTT.

The rearrangement uses TRBV18 and TRBJ2-7; 10 bases agree with TRBD2. The CDR3 is 16 amino acids. The germline gives CDR1 KGHSH, CDR2 LQKENI. V shed 1 base and J 0 bases; nucleotides not matched to a gene: 3. The CDR3: CASSPLSSGSSYEQYF. The CDR3 DNA reads as TGTGCCAGCTCACCACTTTCTAGCGGGAGCTCCTACGAGCAGTACTTC.

This clone is a singleton in its sample. V is TRBV6-2 or TRBV6-3 and J is TRBJ1-1, with D hard to call. This CDR3 contains 15 residues. From germline, CDR1 is MNHEY and CDR2 SVGEGT. Trimming left V 3 bases short and J 1 base short, with 12 bases between. The CDR3 region is CASSYPAGSNTEAFF. In DNA form, the CDR3 reads TGTGCCAGCAGTTATCCGGCAGGTTCGAACACTGAAGCTTTCTTT.